The 18 T cell receptor beta chains given below trace back to one sample, sequenced in a study of blood T cell repertoires in COVID-19. Assay used: immunoSEQ multiplex PCR; TCRdb lists only in-frame clones, some missing. The sample lists 45,000 to 55,000 clones; approximately 80% were seen once. The sample consisted of peripheral blood. These receptors originate from a human donor with active or convalescent COVID-19. The donor label of this sample is uncertain.

The genes are TRBV25-1 and TRBJ2-7; tentative D call: TRBD1 (6 bases). This CDR3 contains 16 residues. Germline V CDR1 and CDR2: MGHDK, SYGVNS. V shed 4 bases and J shed 0 bases, with 16 bases lying between them. CDR3 loop: CASSVQRGKSSYEQYF. In DNA form, the CDR3 reads TGTGCCAGCAGTGTCCAAAGGGGGAAAAGCTCCTACGAGCAGTACTTC.

The V and J genes are TRBV30 and TRBJ1-4; 8 nucleotides match TRBD1. The V gene's germline CDR1 is GTSNPN and CDR2 SVGIG (reference sequence). There are 17 residues in the CDR3. The J segment lost 7 bases and the V segment lost 2 bases, leaving 15 bases of the junction unmatched. CDR3 loop: CAWSLGQGARFSEKLFF. The CDR3 nucleotides are TGTGCCTGGAGTTTGGGCCAGGGGGCGCGTTTTAGTGAAAAACTGTTTTTT. Filled out from reference TRBV30 and TRBJ1-4, the complete variable domain reads SQTIHQWPATLVQPVGSPLSLECTVEGTSNPNLYWYRQAAGRGLQLLFYSVGIGQISSEVPQNLSASRPQDRQFILSSKKLLLSDSGFYLCAWSLGQGARFSEKLFFGSGTQLSVL.

This chain's CDR3 is CASSRPGLAGAAYEQYF. In DNA form, the CDR3 reads TGTGCCAGCAGCCGCCCGGGACTAGCGGGGGCAGCCTACGAGCAGTACTTC. The genes are TRBV5-4 and TRBJ2-7, with 14 bases aligning to TRBD2. In germline, CDR1 is SGHNT, CDR2 YYREEE (reference sequence). J lost 2 bases, V lost 4 bases, and 8 bases had no gene match. This CDR3 contains 17 residues. The variable domain in full, with the rest retrieved from reference TRBV5-4 and TRBJ2-7, is ETGVTQSPTHLIKTRGQQVTLRCSSQSGHNTVSWYQQALGQGPQFIFQYYREEENGRGNFPPRFSGLQFPNYSSELNVNALELDDSALYLCASSRPGLAGAAYEQYFGPGTRLTVT.

The chain employs TRBV28 and TRBJ2-1; 12 bases line up with TRBD2. The CDR3 runs to 14 residues. V dropped 8 bases and J dropped 4; count of bases not matched to a gene: 3. The V gene's germline CDR1 is MDHEN and CDR2 SYDVKM. The DNA for the CDR3 is TGTGCCAGCTACGGGACTAGCGGGTACAATGAGCAGTTCTTC. This translates into CASYGTSGYNEQFF.

This clone was seen once. The chain links TRBV28 to TRBJ1-2; a possible D gene is TRBD1 (5 bases). Trimming took 6 bases from V and 7 from J, leaving 15 bases between them. The germline CDR1 and CDR2 sequences are MDHEN and SYDVKM. The CDR3 length is 13 residues. The CDR3 region is CASRWGGVVGYTF. Here the CDR3 DNA reads TGTGCCAGCAGATGGGGAGGGGTTGTTGGCTACACCTTC.

This sequence joins TRBV5-1 and TRBJ1-5; D might be TRBD1 (5 bases). Germline loops: CDR1 SGHRS, CDR2 YFSETQ. The CDR3 consists of 14 residues. The germline V and J ends were trimmed by 3 bases and 3 bases, with 10 bases remaining between them. This CDR3 is CASSSDSTNQPQHF. The CDR3 DNA reads TGCGCCAGCAGCTCCGACAGTACCAATCAGCCCCAGCATTTT.

The chain combines TRBV6-6 with TRBJ2-1; 10 bases are shared with TRBD2. The CDR3 covers 15 residues. J was trimmed by 14 bases and V by 2 bases; bases with no gene match: 12. The germline gives CDR1 MNHNY, CDR2 SVGAGI (reference sequence). The CDR3 DNA reads TGTGCCAGCAGTTACGGGGCTAGCGGGAGCCTGCCGGAGTTCTTC. Translating gives CASSYGASGSLPEFF.

The J gene is TRBJ1-5, the V gene TRBV7-2; 7 bases agree with TRBD1. Losses at the gene ends were 1 base for V and 6 bases for J; bases not matched to a gene: 6. The germline gives CDR1 SGHTA, CDR2 FQGNSA. The CDR3 loop spans 15 amino acids. The CDR3 nucleotides are TGTGCCAGCAGCTTAGATAGGGGGCTGGGTCAGCCCCAGCATTTT. It encodes CASSLDRGLGQPQHF.

The V gene is TRBV14, the J gene TRBJ1-1; D gene uncertain. V dropped 7 bases and J dropped 4 bases, with 13 bases sitting between them. CDR3 length: 13 residues. Germline CDR1 reads SGHDN; CDR2 reads FVKESK. CDR3 amino acids: CASTLSAGTEAFF. The CDR3 DNA reads as TGTGCCAGCACGCTTTCCGCAGGCACTGAAGCTTTCTTT. Filled out from reference TRBV14 and TRBJ1-1, the complete variable domain reads EAGVTQFPSHSVIEKGQTVTLRCDPISGHDNLYWYRRVMGKEIKFLLHFVKESKQDESGMPNNRFLAERTGGTYSTLKVQPAELEDSGVYFCASTLSAGTEAFFGQGTRLTVV.

The chain has TRBV10-3 and TRBJ2-5, with 9 bases identical to TRBD2. Germline V CDR1 and CDR2: ENHRY, SYGVKD. Trimming at V came to 4 bases and at J to 1 base, leaving 7 bases not matched to a gene. The CDR3 spans 16 residues. CDR3 sequence: CAISATLAGTQETQYF. The CDR3 coding sequence is TGTGCCATCAGTGCGACCCTAGCGGGAACCCAAGAGACCCAGTACTTC.

The CDR3 here is CASSLRDRGWAYNEQFF. The DNA for the CDR3 is TGCGCCAGCAGCCTCCGGGACAGGGGATGGGCCTACAATGAGCAGTTCTTC. J is TRBJ2-1 and V is TRBV5-1, with 10 bases fitting TRBD1. This CDR3 has 17 amino acids. Germline CDR1 is SGHRS and CDR2 is YFSETQ. Trimming at V came to 4 bases and at J to 2 bases, leaving 9 bases not matched to a gene.

The chain has TRBV7-2 and TRBJ1-4; a possible D gene is TRBD1 (5 bases). V dropped 5 bases and J dropped 2 bases, with 12 bases sitting between them. CDR3 length: 15 amino acids. CDR1 is SGHTA and CDR2 is FQGNSA in the germline V gene. The CDR3 sequence is CASSQVAGTNEKLFF. The CDR3 DNA reads as TGTGCCAGCAGCCAGGTGGCAGGGACTAATGAAAAACTGTTTTTT.

This chain connects TRBV5-8 to TRBJ1-4; D call uncertain. Germline CDR1 and CDR2: SGHTS and YDEGEE. The CDR3 loop spans 16 amino acids. V was cut by 3 bases and J by 4 bases, with 16 bases left in between. The DNA of the CDR3 is TGTGCCAGCAGCTACACTACGGGGTTGGGTAATGAAAAACTGTTTTTT. This sequence encodes CASSYTTGLGNEKLFF. Looking up the rest from reference TRBV5-8 and TRBJ1-4 gives the full variable domain: EAGVTQSPTHLIKTRGQQATLRCSPISGHTSVYWYQQALGLGLQFLLWYDEGEERNRGNFPPRFSGRQFPNYSSELNVNALELEDSALYLCASSYTTGLGNEKLFFGSGTQLSVL.

This chain links TRBV9 with TRBJ1-2; D not resolved. CDR1 SGDLS and CDR2 YYNGEE come from the germline V gene. This CDR3 spans 14 amino acids. Between the trimmed V and J ends, which lost 4 bases and 3 bases, there was a span of 13 bases. In nucleotides, the CDR3 is TGTGCCAGCAGCCCCGGGTCTGAGGACTATGGCTACACCTTC. Translated, it gives CASSPGSEDYGYTF. Full variable domain (remainder filled in from reference TRBV9 and TRBJ1-2): DSGVTQTPKHLITATGQRVTLRCSPRSGDLSVYWYQQSLDQGLQFLIQYYNGEERAKGNILERFSAQQFPDLHSELNLSSLELGDSALYFCASSPGSEDYGYTFGSGTRLTVV.

The chain joins TRBV4-1 to TRBJ1-6, with D perhaps TRBD1 (5 bases). Trimming stripped 0 bases from V and 7 bases from J, with 10 bases between. This CDR3 contains 15 residues. The germline gives CDR1 MGHRA, CDR2 YSYEKL. The CDR3 DNA sequence: TGCGCCAGCAGCCAAGATTGGGGGGGGAATTCACCCCTCCACTTT. Amino acids: CASSQDWGGNSPLHF.

The chain uses TRBV19 and TRBJ2-1; TRBD2 matches at 10 bases. J was trimmed by 7 bases and V by 3 bases; bases with no gene match: 6. The CDR3 has 15 residues. Germline lookup yields CDR1 LNHDA and CDR2 SQIVND (reference sequence). DNA of the CDR3: TGTGCCAGTAGTATCCTAGCGGGAGTGGTGAATGAGCAGTTCTTC. Its translation is CASSILAGVVNEQFF. Combining the CDR3 with reference TRBV19 and TRBJ2-1 gives the whole variable domain DGGITQSPKYLFRKEGQNVTLSCEQNLNHDAMYWYRQDPGQGLRLIYYSQIVNDFQKGDIAEGYSVSREKKESFPLTVTSAQKNPTAFYLCASSILAGVVNEQFFGPGTRLTVL.

V is TRBV24-1 and J is TRBJ1-1, with D unresolved. The germline V gene has CDR1 KGHDR and CDR2 SFDVKD. CDR3 length: 12 residues. V was shortened by 3 bases and J by 8 bases, with 9 bases between the two germline ends. CDR3 sequence reads: CATSDTREEAFF. CDR3 in DNA: TGTGCCACCAGTGATACTCGGGAGGAAGCTTTCTTT.

This sequence joins TRBV28 and TRBJ2-2, with 9 bases matching TRBD1. V was clipped by 6 bases and J by 5 bases; unmatched bases: 13. Germline CDR1 is MDHEN and CDR2 is SYDVKM. The CDR3 has 17 amino acids. CDR3: CASRGQGVGLGTGELFF. In nucleotides, the CDR3 is TGTGCCAGCAGGGGACAGGGTGTGGGTCTGGGAACCGGGGAGCTGTTTTTT. The full variable domain, in which reference TRBV28 and TRBJ2-2 provide the parts outside the CDR3, is DVKVTQSSRYLVKRTGEKVFLECVQDMDHENMFWYRQDPGLGLRLIYFSYDVKMKEKGDIPEGYSVSREKKERFSLILESASTNQTSMYLCASRGQGVGLGTGELFFGEGSRLTVL.